A single sample gave rise to the 27 T cell receptor beta chains below, sequenced in a study of control samples from healthy donors and cancer patients. Profiling relied on immunoSEQ multiplex PCR, and the TCRdb table lists in-frame clones only, not all of them. There are tens of thousands of clones in the sample; roughly nine tenths occur only once, and 7.5% to 8% lies in the top ten. The sample comprised blood. The receptors were sampled from a woman aged 55-75 years in good health.

V and J are TRBV25-1 and TRBJ2-2, with 8 bases identical to TRBD1. This CDR3 has 14 residues. Germline trimming cut 6 bases from V and 4 bases from J; bases unmatched to any gene: 4. The V gene's germline CDR1 is MGHDK and CDR2 SYGVNS. In nucleotides, the CDR3 is TGTGCCAGCAGCGGACAGGGAGGCACCGGGGAGCTGTTTTTT. Protein: CASSGQGGTGELFF.

The rearrangement links TRBV13 to TRBJ2-7; 14 bases fit TRBD2. The germline gives CDR1 PRHDT, CDR2 FYEKMQ (reference sequence). The CDR3 is 15 residues long. The V segment lost 3 bases and the J segment 3 bases; nucleotides outside the gene matches: 1. CDR3 bases: TGTGCCAGCAGCTTTGGACTAGCGGGAGGCTACGAGCAGTACTTC. As protein: CASSFGLAGGYEQYF.

The chain couples TRBV7-2 to TRBJ1-2, with D unclear. With 2 bases removed from V and 0 bases from J, the gap between germline ends came to 10 bases. The germline V gene has CDR1 SGHTA and CDR2 FQGNSA. The CDR3 is made up of 15 amino acids. CDR3 bases: TGTGCCAGCAGCTTAAGGCCCAGTCCTAACTATGGCTACACCTTC. Translation: CASSLRPSPNYGYTF.

Note on this clone: Germline and junction disagree at one end, which may indicate a read error. The CDR3 nucleotides read TGTGCCAGCAGTGTCCCGGGCCCCTTGGGGGAGCTGTTTTTC. It is translated as CASSVPGPLGELFF. V gene TRBV27 combines with J gene TRBJ2-2; D could derive from TRBD1 or TRBD2 (5 bases each). From germline, CDR1 is MNHEY and CDR2 SMNVEV (reference sequence). This CDR3 is built from 14 residues.

J is TRBJ2-3 and V is TRBV2; D is undetermined. Per the germline V gene, CDR1 is SNHLY and CDR2 is FYNNEI. Deletions cut 6 bases from V and 6 bases from J, with 13 bases between. CDR3 length: 13 amino acids. The CDR3 nucleotides are TGTGCCAGCAGGGCCGACGCCTTGGATACGCAGTATTTT. Translated: CASRADALDTQYF.

The chain has TRBV6-1 and TRBJ1-1; D unclear. The germline V and J ends were trimmed by 1 base and 3 bases, with 18 bases remaining between them. Germline assignment: CDR1 MNHNS and CDR2 SASEGT. This CDR3 has 17 residues. Written as DNA, the CDR3 is TGTGCCAGCAGTGAAGAAGGGTATGGGTATAGGTACACTGAAGCTTTCTTT. Residues: CASSEEGYGYRYTEAFF.

This chain connects TRBV30 to TRBJ1-2, with D unresolved. The germline gives CDR1 GTSNPN, CDR2 SVGIG (reference sequence). The CDR3 is 10 amino acids. Trimming cost V 3 bases and J 6 bases, with 5 bases left between them. CDR3 sequence reads: CAWRWDGYTF. The CDR3 DNA follows: TGTGCCTGGAGGTGGGATGGCTACACCTTC.

The table lists this clone with a count of one. The chain links TRBV28 to TRBJ1-5; 12 nucleotides align to TRBD1. The J segment lost 6 bases and the V segment lost 7 bases, leaving 7 bases of the junction unmatched. The CDR3 runs to 15 residues. The germline V gene encodes CDR1 MDHEN and CDR2 SYDVKM. CDR3 nucleotide sequence: TGTGCCAGCACCCCGGGACAGGGGGCGAGTCAGCCCCAGCATTTT. Its translation: CASTPGQGASQPQHF.

This clone was counted once. The gene calls are TRBV7-2 and TRBJ2-5, with D unresolved. Trimming cost V 9 bases and J 5 bases, with 10 bases left between them. Germline CDR1 is SGHTA and CDR2 is FQGNSA. The CDR3 totals 11 residues. The CDR3 bases are TGTGCCAGTTTAGACTCCGAGACCCAGTACTTC. This encodes CASLDSETQYF.

The rearrangement joins TRBV5-1 to TRBJ2-7; 8 nucleotides agree with TRBD1. V shed 0 bases, J shed 2 bases, and the junction held 4 bases outside the gene matches. Germline assignment: CDR1 SGHRS and CDR2 YFSETQ. CDR3 length: 15 amino acids. CDR3 in DNA: TGCGCCAGCAGCTTGGATGGGACAGGAGCCTACGAGCAGTACTTC. This sequence encodes CASSLDGTGAYEQYF.

The rearrangement uses TRBV9 and TRBJ1-3; no reliable D call. V dropped 3 bases and J dropped 0 bases, with 16 bases sitting between them. The CDR3 has 17 residues. Germline assignment: CDR1 SGDLS and CDR2 YYNGEE. CDR3 loop: CASSARRSSGSGNTIYF. Written as DNA, the CDR3 is TGTGCCAGCAGCGCTCGACGGTCCAGCGGCTCTGGAAACACCATATATTTT.

The rearrangement joins TRBV19 to TRBJ1-5; D gene uncertain. The CDR3 extends over 13 amino acids. Trimming pared 3 bases from V and 5 bases from J, leaving 8 bases between. CDR1 is LNHDA and CDR2 is SQIVND in the germline V gene (reference sequence). CDR3 in amino acids: CASSIRNYQPQHF. The CDR3 DNA reads as TGTGCCAGTAGTATCAGGAATTATCAGCCCCAGCATTTT.

The chain recombines TRBV5-1 with TRBJ1-2, with 11 bases that match TRBD1. This CDR3 is built from 13 residues. The J segment lost 7 bases and the V segment lost 4 bases, leaving 3 bases of the junction unmatched. CDR1 SGHRS and CDR2 YFSETQ come from the germline V gene. The CDR3 region is CASSVGTGGGYTF. The CDR3 DNA is TGCGCCAGCAGCGTCGGGACAGGGGGTGGCTACACCTTC.

This chain connects TRBV7-2 to TRBJ1-2; 9 positions match TRBD1. The CDR3 has 14 amino acids. Germline V gene sequence: CDR1 SGHTA, CDR2 FQGNSA. V dropped 3 bases and J dropped 8; count of bases not matched to a gene: 7. CDR3 region: CASSFWDREEGYTF. Written as DNA, the CDR3 is TGTGCCAGCAGCTTTTGGGACAGGGAGGAGGGCTACACCTTC.

V gene TRBV15 combines with J gene TRBJ1-5; TRBD1 agrees at 10 bases. Germline CDR1 LNHNV, CDR2 YYDKDF (reference sequence). Trimming removed 4 bases from V and 4 bases from J; junction bases left unmatched: 4. This CDR3 region has 15 residues. CDR3 sequence reads: CATSKGQGSNQPQHF. In DNA form, the CDR3 reads TGTGCCACCAGCAAGGGACAGGGGAGTAATCAGCCCCAGCATTTT.

This clone is a singleton in its sample. This chain connects TRBV4-2 to TRBJ1-2; the D is unclear. Germline CDR1 is LGHNA and CDR2 is YNFKEQ. The ends were cut back, 1 base at V and 1 base at J, with 4 bases in the middle. This CDR3 is 13 amino acids long. CDR3 DNA: TGTGCCAGCAGCCAAGCCGGTAACTATGGCTACACCTTC. It is translated as CASSQAGNYGYTF.

This clone was counted only a few times. The chain links TRBV6-2 or TRBV6-3 to TRBJ2-7; no definite D call. V dropped 2 bases and J dropped 5 bases, with 13 bases sitting between them. The CDR3 contains 14 residues. From germline, CDR1 is MNHEY and CDR2 SVGEGT. The CDR3 DNA reads TGTGCCAGCAGTTACAGGGTCGAAGGGAACGAGCAGTACTTC. This gives the protein CASSYRVEGNEQYF.

J is TRBJ2-7 and V is TRBV13; D unclear. The CDR3 runs 14 residues. V was cut by 7 bases and J by 2 bases, with 15 bases left in between. Germline assignment: CDR1 PRHDT and CDR2 FYEKMQ (reference sequence). In DNA, the CDR3 is TGTGCCAGCAACTCTCTAGATCGCCCCTACGAGCAGTACTTC. It codes for CASNSLDRPYEQYF. Together with reference TRBV13 and TRBJ2-7, the CDR3 gives the full variable domain: AAGVIQSPRHLIKEKRETATLKCYPIPRHDTVYWYQQGPGQDPQFLISFYEKMQSDKGSIPDRFSAQQFSDYHSELNMSSLELGDSALYFCASNSLDRPYEQYFGPGTRLTVT.

J is TRBJ2-1 and V is TRBV9; no clear D gene. Trimming removed 1 base from V and 10 bases from J, with 12 bases in between. The germline V gene encodes CDR1 SGDLS and CDR2 YYNGEE. This CDR3 region has 13 residues. The CDR3 reads CASSVYELGEQFF. CDR3 in DNA: TGTGCCAGCAGCGTATATGAGTTGGGGGAGCAGTTCTTC.

V usage is TRBV7-3 and J usage is TRBJ2-2, with D tentatively TRBD2 (6 bases). The germline CDR1 and CDR2 sequences are SGHTA and FQGTGA. The CDR3 totals 14 residues. V lost 5 bases to trimming and J lost 1 base, with 8 bases between them. CDR3 amino acids: CASSAGLNTGELFF. CDR3 coding DNA: TGTGCCAGCAGCGCGGGACTGAACACCGGGGAGCTGTTTTTT.

This chain links TRBV4-1 with TRBJ1-2; TRBD1 might be the D (5 bases). Trimming removed 3 bases at V and 0 bases at J, with 14 bases between. Germline values: CDR1 MGHRA, CDR2 YSYEKL. The CDR3 has 16 amino acids. The DNA for the CDR3 is TGCGCCAGCAGCCACCCCGGGGACCAGTCTAACTATGGCTACACCTTC. Translating gives CASSHPGDQSNYGYTF.

J is TRBJ1-5 and V is TRBV3-1 (or the pseudogene TRBV3-2); D gene uncertain. Germline V lookup: CDR1 LGHDT, CDR2 YNNKEL (reference sequence). V lost 1 base, J lost 1 base, and 5 bases lay in between. The CDR3 spans 14 residues. This chain's CDR3 is CASSQVVSNQPQHF. The CDR3 DNA follows: TGTGCCAGCAGCCAAGTTGTGAGCAATCAGCCCCAGCATTTT.

The chain links TRBV7-3 to TRBJ1-1; D uncertain. CDR1 is SGHTA and CDR2 is FQGTGA in the germline V gene. This CDR3 contains 13 residues. The V end was cut by 0 bases, the J end by 5 bases, with 7 bases between. CDR3 DNA: TGTGCCAGCAGCTTAACAACGGGGACTGAAGCTTTCTTT. Amino acids: CASSLTTGTEAFF.

This sequence joins TRBV3-1 (or the pseudogene TRBV3-2) and TRBJ2-1; D could derive from TRBD1 or TRBD2 (6 bases each). The CDR3 extends over 15 amino acids. Trimming removed 8 bases at V and 6 bases at J, with 20 bases between. Germline lookup yields CDR1 LGHDT and CDR2 YNNKEL (reference sequence). CDR3 loop: CASFGGAGFFNEQFF. CDR3 in DNA: TGTGCCAGCTTCGGGGGCGCGGGGTTTTTCAATGAGCAGTTCTTC.

This clone was found once. The genes are TRBV23-1 and TRBJ1-1; D remains unclear. TRBV23-1 is noted as an ORF with a role that remains uncertain. The CDR3 contains 11 residues. In nucleotides, the CDR3 is TGCGCTGCGCAGGTCGACACTGAAGCTTTCTTT. Encoded protein: CAAQVDTEAFF.

The J gene is TRBJ2-7, the V gene TRBV5-6, with D possibly being TRBD1 (5 bases). Germline assignment: CDR1 SGHDT and CDR2 YYEEEE. V was shortened by 6 bases and J by 3 bases, with 10 bases between the two germline ends. This CDR3 is 12 amino acids long. This chain's CDR3 is CASKARDYEQYF. CDR3 nucleotide sequence: TGTGCCAGCAAGGCCAGGGACTACGAGCAGTACTTC.

The chain combines TRBV9 with TRBJ2-1, with 9 bases matching TRBD2. With 4 bases clipped from V and 4 bases from J, the junction kept 6 bases outside the gene matches. CDR1 and CDR2 from the germline V gene are SGDLS and YYNGEE. The CDR3 runs to 15 residues. The CDR3 bases are TGTGCCAGCAGCTCTCTAGCGGGGCGTTACAATGAGCAGTTCTTC. It specifies CASSSLAGRYNEQFF.